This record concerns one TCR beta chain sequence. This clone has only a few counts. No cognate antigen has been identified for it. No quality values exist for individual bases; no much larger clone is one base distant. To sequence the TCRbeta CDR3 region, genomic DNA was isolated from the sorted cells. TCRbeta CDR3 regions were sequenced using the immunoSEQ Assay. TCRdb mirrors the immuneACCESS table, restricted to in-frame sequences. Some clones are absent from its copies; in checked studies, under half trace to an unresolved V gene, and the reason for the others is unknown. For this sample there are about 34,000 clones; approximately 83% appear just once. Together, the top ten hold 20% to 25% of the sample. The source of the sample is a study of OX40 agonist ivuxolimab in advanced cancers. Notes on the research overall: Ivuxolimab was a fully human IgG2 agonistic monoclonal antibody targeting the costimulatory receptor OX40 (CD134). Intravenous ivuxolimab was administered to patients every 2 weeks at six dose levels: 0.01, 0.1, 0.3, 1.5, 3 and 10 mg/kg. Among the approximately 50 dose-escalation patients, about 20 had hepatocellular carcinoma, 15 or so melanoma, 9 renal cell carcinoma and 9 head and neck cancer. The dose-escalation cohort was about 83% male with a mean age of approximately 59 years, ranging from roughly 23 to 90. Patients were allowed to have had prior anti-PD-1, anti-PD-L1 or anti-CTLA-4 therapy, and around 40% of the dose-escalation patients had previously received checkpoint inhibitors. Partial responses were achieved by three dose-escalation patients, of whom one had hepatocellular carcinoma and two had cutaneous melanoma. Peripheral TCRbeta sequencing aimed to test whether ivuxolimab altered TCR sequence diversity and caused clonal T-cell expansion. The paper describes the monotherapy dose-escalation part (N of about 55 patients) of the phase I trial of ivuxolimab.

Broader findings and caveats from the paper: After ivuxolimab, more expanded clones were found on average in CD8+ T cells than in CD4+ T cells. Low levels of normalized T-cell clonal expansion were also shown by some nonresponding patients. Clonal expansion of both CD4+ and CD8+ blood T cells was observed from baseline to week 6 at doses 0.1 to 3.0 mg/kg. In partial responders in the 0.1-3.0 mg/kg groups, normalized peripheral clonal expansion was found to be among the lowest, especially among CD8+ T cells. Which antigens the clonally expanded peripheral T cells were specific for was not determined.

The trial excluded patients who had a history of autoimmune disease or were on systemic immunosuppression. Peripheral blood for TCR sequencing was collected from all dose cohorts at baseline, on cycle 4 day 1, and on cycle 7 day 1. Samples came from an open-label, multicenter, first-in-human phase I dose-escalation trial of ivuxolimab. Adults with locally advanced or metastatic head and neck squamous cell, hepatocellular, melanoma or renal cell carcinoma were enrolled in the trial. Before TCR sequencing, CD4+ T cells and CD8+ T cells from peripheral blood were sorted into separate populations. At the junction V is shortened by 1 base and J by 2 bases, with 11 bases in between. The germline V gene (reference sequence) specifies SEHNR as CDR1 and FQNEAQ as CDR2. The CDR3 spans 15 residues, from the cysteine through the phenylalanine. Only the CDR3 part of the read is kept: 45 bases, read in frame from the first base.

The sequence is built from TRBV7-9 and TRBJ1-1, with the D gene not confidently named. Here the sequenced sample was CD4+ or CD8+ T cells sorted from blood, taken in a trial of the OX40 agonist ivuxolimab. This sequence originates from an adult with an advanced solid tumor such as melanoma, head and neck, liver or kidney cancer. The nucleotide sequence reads TGTGCCAGCAGCTTAGGTATTGGCTCCAACACTGAAGCTTTCTTT. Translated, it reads CASSLGIGSNTEAFF. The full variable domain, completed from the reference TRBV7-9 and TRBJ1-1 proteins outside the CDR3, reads DTGVSQNPRHKITKRGQNVTFRCDPISEHNRLYWYRQTLGQGPEFLTYFQNEAQLEKSRLLSDRFSAERPKGSFSTLEIQRTEQGDSAMYLCASSLGIGSNTEAFFGQGTRLTVV.